The 12 T cell receptor beta chains in this list originate from one sample, sequenced in a study of T-cell memory formation after mild COVID-19. Each CDR3 protein gets one entry after TCRdb re-called the 5' RACE reads with MiXCR. The table has about 27,000 distinct CDR3 sequences, roughly 15% seen once. The sample consisted of PBMCs or a T cell subset sorted from them (not recorded which). The receptors originated from an adult who had mild COVID-19 (a few samples of this study predate the infection). Cell type and time point are not known.

V usage is TRBV2 and J usage is TRBJ1-2; D call uncertain. Germline CDR1 reads SNHLY; CDR2 reads FYNNEI. This CDR3 is built from 14 residues. Deletions cut 4 bases from V and 0 bases from J, with 9 bases between. CDR3: CASSATRPNYGYTF. The CDR3 nucleotides read TGTGCCAGCAGTGCGACCAGACCTAACTATGGCTACACCTTC. Full variable domain (outside the CDR3, taken from reference TRBV2 and TRBJ1-2): EPEVTQTPSHQVTQMGQEVILRCVPISNHLYFYWYRQILGQKVEFLVSFYNNEISEKSEIFDDQFSVERPDGSNFTLKIRSTKLEDSAMYFCASSATRPNYGYTFGSGTRLTVV.

This clonotype was detected ten times or more. At one end, the junction sequence differs from germline, possibly due to a read error. V is TRBV15 and J is TRBJ2-3, with a possible D match to TRBD1 (6 bases). The V gene's germline CDR1 is LNHNV and CDR2 YYDKDF (reference sequence). This CDR3 region has 17 residues. DNA of the CDR3: TGTGCCACCAGCGGCGTCCAGGGGCTCCCCCGCACACATACGCAGTATTTT. It codes for CATSGVQGLPRTHTQYF.

This clonotype was picked up many times. The chain joins TRBV7-2 to TRBJ2-7, with D possibly TRBD1 on 6 matching bases. Trimming removed 0 bases from V and 3 bases from J, with 15 bases in between. The CDR3 contains 16 residues. Germline-derived CDR1 and CDR2 are SGHTA and FQGNSA. CDR3 coding DNA: TGTGCCAGCAGCTTAGCCCCTGCAGGGGTCAACTACGAGCAGTACTTC. Residues: CASSLAPAGVNYEQYF.

V usage is TRBV9 and J usage is TRBJ1-5; D ambiguous. This CDR3 comprises 13 residues. The germline CDR1 and CDR2 sequences are SGDLS and YYNGEE. Between the trimmed V and J ends, which lost 2 bases and 4 bases, there was a span of 7 bases. The chain's CDR3 is CASSVQDNQPQHF. The CDR3 coding sequence is TGTGCCAGCAGCGTTCAGGATAATCAGCCCCAGCATTTT. Using reference TRBV9 and TRBJ1-5 for the parts outside the CDR3, the full variable domain is DSGVTQTPKHLITATGQRVTLRCSPRSGDLSVYWYQQSLDQGLQFLIQYYNGEERAKGNILERFSAQQFPDLHSELNLSSLELGDSALYFCASSVQDNQPQHFGDGTRLSIL.

In its sample, this clonotype was seen many times. The chain is built from TRBV12-3 or TRBV12-4 and TRBJ1-3; tentative D call: TRBD1 (6 bases). CDR3 size: 14 residues. Between the trimmed V and J ends, which lost 5 bases and 0 bases, there was a span of 8 bases. Here the CDR3 DNA reads TGTGCCAGCAGTCCACAGGGCTCTGGAAACACCATATATTTT. Translation: CASSPQGSGNTIYF.

V and J are TRBV9 and TRBJ2-1; D is uncertain. Trimming took off 4 bases at V and 7 bases at J, with 12 bases between the two ends. Germline-derived CDR1 and CDR2 are SGDLS and YYNGEE. This CDR3 contains 13 residues. CDR3 residues: CASSPGNLNEQFF. The CDR3 DNA reads TGTGCCAGCAGCCCCGGTAACCTAAATGAGCAGTTCTTC.

By share, this clonotype counts as medium-sized. The genes are TRBV7-8 and TRBJ2-3, with TRBD2 matching over 9 bases. This CDR3 spans 17 amino acids. With 4 bases clipped from V and 3 bases from J, the junction kept 11 bases outside the gene matches. Germline V CDR1 and CDR2: SGHVS, FQNEAQ. This chain's CDR3 is CASSSDVAGARTDTQYF. The DNA of the CDR3 is TGTGCCAGCAGCTCAGACGTAGCGGGAGCGCGAACAGATACGCAGTATTTT. The complete variable domain, with remaining parts taken from reference TRBV7-8 and TRBJ2-3, reads GAGVSQSPRYKVAKRGQDVALRCDPISGHVSLFWYQQALGQGPEFLTYFQNEAQLDKSGLPSDRFFAERPEGSVSTLKIQRTQQEDSAVYLCASSSDVAGARTDTQYFGPGTRLTVL.

This clonotype was seen repeatedly, ten times or more. CDR3 residues: CASSSSGGVYEQYF. The CDR3 DNA follows: TGTGCCAGCAGTTCAAGCGGGGGAGTGTACGAGCAGTACTTC. V gene TRBV12-3 or TRBV12-4 combines with J gene TRBJ2-7, with 8 bases matching TRBD2. CDR3 length equals 14 residues. V shed 4 bases, J shed 4 bases, and the junction held 6 bases outside the gene matches.

This clonotype was picked up many times. V gene TRBV27 combines with J gene TRBJ1-1; TRBD1 might be the D (5 bases). Deletions cut 3 bases from V and 4 bases from J, with 12 bases between. This CDR3 is 14 amino acids long. In germline, CDR1 is MNHEY, CDR2 SMNVEV (reference sequence). As DNA, the CDR3 is TGTGCCAGCAGTTTGGGGGGTAAGGGCACTGAAGCTTTCTTT. It yields the protein CASSLGGKGTEAFF.

This clonotype was picked up a small number of times. V gene TRBV24-1 combines with J gene TRBJ2-1; the D gene is possibly TRBD2 (5 bases). This CDR3 has 15 amino acids. The V gene lost 3 bases and the J gene lost 8 bases, with 16 bases spanning the gap. The germline gives CDR1 KGHDR, CDR2 SFDVKD. CDR3 protein: CATSDPRTVRDEQFF. The CDR3, as DNA: TGTGCCACCAGTGATCCCCGGACGGTGAGGGATGAGCAGTTCTTC.

At least ten counts were recorded for this clonotype. The rearrangement uses TRBV10-3 and TRBJ2-1, with D perhaps matching TRBD1 (6 bases). V lost 4 bases and J lost 5, with 9 bases in between. The germline gives CDR1 ENHRY, CDR2 SYGVKD. CDR3 length equals 13 residues. As DNA, the CDR3 is TGTGCCATCAGTGGGTCAGGGGACAATGAGCAGTTCTTC. This sequence encodes CAISGSGDNEQFF.

This clonotype appeared many times. The rearrangement links TRBV29-1 to TRBJ2-1; D unresolved. The CDR3 loop spans 15 amino acids. Trimming shortened V by 4 bases and J by 0 bases, and 13 bases separated the two germline ends. Germline V gene data show CDR1 as SQVTM and CDR2 as ANQGSEA. CDR3 DNA sequence: TGCAGCGTTGCTGGGTCCCAAAACTCCTACAATGAGCAGTTCTTC. Amino acids: CSVAGSQNSYNEQFF.